This T cell receptor (beta chain) appears in the sequencing data of a study of shared clonotypes between healthy human individuals. Sequencing used immunoSEQ multiplex PCR; TCRdb keeps in-frame clones, though not all of them. Among roughly 2.5 million clones listed, 90% to 95% were seen once. CDR1 and CDR2 from the germline V gene are SGDLS and YYNGEE. V gave up 3 bases and J gave up 3 bases; unmatched junction bases: 9. The CDR3 contains 15 residues. What was sequenced was naive CD4+ T cells sorted from blood. Documented subset: CD45RA+ positively selected. The receptor comes from a man aged 18 to 35 in good health. V and J are TRBV9 and TRBJ2-7; 7 positions match TRBD2. The CDR3 sequence: CASSASGSGNYEQYF. CDR3 DNA: TGTGCCAGCAGCGCGTCCGGAAGCGGGAACTACGAGCAGTACTTC.